Below, one T cell receptor (beta chain) is given with its context. With V trimmed by 0 bases and J by 4 bases, 5 bases remained unmatched. CDR3 length: 15 residues. The germline V gene encodes CDR1 SGHRS and CDR2 YFSETQ. Source study methods: By means of reference gene primer amplification, nucleated cell counts were estimated. The data were produced by immunoSEQ multiplex PCR, yet TCRdb's version contains in-frame clones alone and is incomplete. V, J and clone size were drawn from that table, and D and trimming were deduced from the DNA. The repertoire has a few hundred thousand clones, roughly 86% of them found once; the top ten carry 1.5% to 2%. The record originates from a study of blood T cell repertoires in COVID-19. Turning to the study itself: Material from acute and convalescent COVID-19 was sourced from the United States, Italy and Spain. Sources were T cells, B-cell-depleted T cells, or PBMCs; the material itself was cDNA or gDNA.

This TCR came from a woman in her forties or fifties with acute or convalescent COVID-19. Material: peripheral blood. The V call is TRBV5-1, the J call TRBJ2-7, with TRBD2 matching over 9 bases. For the CDR3, the DNA is TGCGCCAGCAGCTTGGTAGTAGCGGGAGCATACGAGCAGTACTTC. Amino acid sequence: CASSLVVAGAYEQYF.